This passage covers 14 T cell receptor beta chains from one sample sequenced in a study of T cell changes during pregnancy in multiple sclerosis. Assay used: immunoSEQ multiplex PCR; TCRdb lists only in-frame clones, some missing. Here the sample spans around 130,000 clones, 90% to 98% being singletons. The sequences come from peripheral blood, collected after pregnancy. The receptors stem from a female donor with multiple sclerosis, enrolled in a pregnancy study.

This clone was detected only once. V is TRBV15 and J is TRBJ2-1; 9 nucleotides align to TRBD2. The CDR3 has 14 residues. Germline CDR1 and CDR2: LNHNV and YYDKDF (reference sequence). V shed 0 bases, J shed 14 bases, and the junction held 8 bases outside the gene matches. This CDR3 reads CATSREREGLPEFF. CDR3 coding DNA: TGTGCCACCAGCAGAGAGCGGGAGGGCCTTCCTGAGTTCTTC.

This chain uses TRBV30 with TRBJ2-7; TRBD1 might be the D (5 bases). Germline loops: CDR1 GTSNPN, CDR2 SVGIG (reference sequence). The CDR3 consists of 17 residues. The V end was cut by 0 bases, the J end by 0 bases, with 18 bases between. The CDR3 bases are TGTGCCTGGAGTGTGGCAGGGCTCCCCTTTAGCTCCTACGAGCAGTACTTC. It codes for CAWSVAGLPFSSYEQYF.

This sequence joins TRBV7-8 and TRBJ2-1; 13 nucleotides align to TRBD2. Looked up from germline, CDR1 is SGHVS and CDR2 is FQNEAQ. Trimming removed 8 bases from V and 4 bases from J; junction bases left unmatched: 2. The CDR3 runs 14 residues. CDR3 loop: CASGGLAGYNEQFF. The CDR3 bases are TGTGCCAGCGGGGGACTAGCGGGATACAATGAGCAGTTCTTC.

This clone was recorded only once. The rearrangement uses TRBV5-1 and TRBJ2-7, with 8 bases aligning to TRBD1. The CDR3 extends over 14 amino acids. V gave up 2 bases and J gave up 2 bases; unmatched junction bases: 3. Germline CDR1 reads SGHRS; CDR2 reads YFSETQ. DNA of the CDR3: TGCGCCAGCAGCTTAAAACAGGGGGCCTACGAGCAGTACTTC. Translation gives CASSLKQGAYEQYF.

This sequence joins TRBV7-9 and TRBJ1-1; possible D gene TRBD1, 6 bases. V lost 4 bases to trimming and J lost 0 bases, with 15 bases between them. This CDR3 is built from 16 residues. From germline, CDR1 is SEHNR and CDR2 FQNEAQ (reference sequence). The CDR3 here is CASSSIERDMNTEAFF. The CDR3 region has the DNA TGTGCCAGCAGCTCAATCGAACGGGACATGAACACTGAAGCTTTCTTT.

The chain links TRBV10-3 to TRBJ2-1; D might be TRBD1 (7 bases). Germline CDR1 is ENHRY and CDR2 is SYGVKD. This CDR3 has 11 amino acids. Trimming took 11 bases from V and 9 from J, leaving 14 bases between them. CDR3 amino acids: CASGGRGEQFF. The CDR3 nucleotides read TGTGCCTCAGGGGGGCGGGGTGAGCAGTTCTTC.

This chain connects TRBV9 to TRBJ2-2, with 14 bases matching TRBD2. Losses at the gene ends were 4 bases for V and 5 bases for J; bases not matched to a gene: 4. CDR1 and CDR2 from the germline V gene are SGDLS and YYNGEE. This CDR3 is built from 16 residues. CDR3 sequence (DNA): TGTGCCAGCAGCACACGGACTAGCGGGAGGACCGGGGAGCTGTTTTTT. It yields the protein CASSTRTSGRTGELFF.

V and J are TRBV28 and TRBJ1-5, with D possibly being TRBD1 (5 bases). The length of the CDR3 is 16 residues. V gave up 3 bases and J gave up 6 bases, with 18 bases separating them. The germline CDR1 and CDR2 sequences are MDHEN and SYDVKM. This chain's CDR3 is CASSFLGVEGFQPQHF. CDR3 DNA sequence: TGTGCCAGCAGTTTTTTGGGGGTGGAGGGGTTTCAGCCCCAGCATTTT. The full variable domain, rest sourced from reference TRBV28 and TRBJ1-5, is DVKVTQSSRYLVKRTGEKVFLECVQDMDHENMFWYRQDPGLGLRLIYFSYDVKMKEKGDIPEGYSVSREKKERFSLILESASTNQTSMYLCASSFLGVEGFQPQHFGDGTRLSIL.

J is TRBJ2-3 and V is TRBV6-5; TRBD2 might be the D (5 bases). V was shortened by 4 bases and J by 2 bases, with 10 bases between the two germline ends. CDR1 and CDR2 (germline): MNHEY, SVGAGI. This CDR3 spans 14 amino acids. As DNA, the CDR3 is TGTGCCAGCAGTTTAGCGCACCCCACAGATACGCAGTATTTT. This sequence encodes CASSLAHPTDTQYF.

The chain employs TRBV7-9 and TRBJ2-3, with 13 bases aligning to TRBD2. This CDR3 is built from 17 residues. V lost 3 bases to trimming and J lost 5 bases; unmatched junction nucleotides: 8. Per the germline V gene, CDR1 is SEHNR and CDR2 is FQNEAQ (reference sequence). The CDR3 region has the DNA TGTGCCAGCAGCTTTCTGACTAGCGGGAGGTGGGTAGATACGCAGTATTTT. It encodes CASSFLTSGRWVDTQYF.

The V gene is TRBV7-3, the J gene TRBJ2-5; TRBD2 agrees at 10 bases. After removal of 0 bases from V and 1 base from J, the junction contained 8 bases not matched to a gene. The germline CDR1 and CDR2 sequences are SGHTA and FQGTGA. There are 18 residues in the CDR3. CDR3 nucleotide sequence: TGTGCCAGCAGCTTAACGTTTCAAGCGGGAGGGATCCAAGAGACCCAGTACTTC. Translation gives CASSLTFQAGGIQETQYF.

The rearrangement uses TRBV30 and TRBJ2-5; D call uncertain. This CDR3 has 13 residues. Germline CDR1 is GTSNPN and CDR2 is SVGIG (reference sequence). V was pared by 0 bases and J by 1 base, with 6 bases between. The CDR3 here is CAWSVAFQETQYF. CDR3 nucleotides: TGTGCCTGGAGTGTAGCATTCCAAGAGACCCAGTACTTC.

The chain recombines TRBV4-3 with TRBJ2-3; no clear D gene. This CDR3 region has 14 residues. The V gene lost 1 base and the J gene lost 7 bases, with 12 bases spanning the gap. From germline, CDR1 is LGHNA and CDR2 YSLEER. CDR3 protein: CASSQGASAYTQYF. The CDR3 DNA is TGCGCCAGCAGCCAAGGTGCCAGCGCATATACGCAGTATTTT.

The rearrangement links TRBV19 to TRBJ2-1, with TRBD2 identical over 8 bases. This CDR3 region has 15 residues. CDR1 is LNHDA, CDR2 SQIVND, per germline (reference sequence). Trimming at V came to 7 bases and at J to 2 bases, leaving 7 bases not matched to a gene. The CDR3 nucleotides are TGTGCCAGTACCCTCATAGCGGGACCCTACAATGAGCAGTTCTTC. It translates to CASTLIAGPYNEQFF. Using reference TRBV19 and TRBJ2-1 for the parts outside the CDR3, the full variable domain is DGGITQSPKYLFRKEGQNVTLSCEQNLNHDAMYWYRQDPGQGLRLIYYSQIVNDFQKGDIAEGYSVSREKKESFPLTVTSAQKNPTAFYLCASTLIAGPYNEQFFGPGTRLTVL.